The 6 T cell receptor beta chains given below trace back to one sample, sequenced in a study of shared clonotypes between healthy human individuals. Profiling relied on immunoSEQ multiplex PCR, and the TCRdb table lists in-frame clones only, not all of them. The table shows 950,000 to 1,100,000 clones, with approximately 78% occurring only once. Sequenced sample: memory CD4+ T cells from PBMCs. Subset specified: CD45RA-negative fraction. These TCRs come from a man younger than 30 in good health. Some clones in this sample may be carry-over from other donors' samples.

In this sample, this clone turned up many times. The chain employs TRBV6-1 and TRBJ1-2; 9 bases fit TRBD1. Germline CDR1 and CDR2: MNHNS and SASEGT. V was pared by 6 bases and J by 3 bases, with 5 bases of the junction left unmatched. This CDR3 region has 14 residues. The CDR3 region has the DNA TGTGCCAGCAGCGCCGGGACAGGGTACTATGGCTACACCTTC. This sequence encodes CASSAGTGYYGYTF.

Details on this clone: The same CDR3 can be traced to other DNA sequences in this sample. The chain carries TRBV28 and TRBJ1-2; TRBD1 matches 8 bases. This CDR3 has 13 amino acids. V lost 6 bases and J lost 4; bases outside the gene matches: 4. Germline assignment: CDR1 MDHEN and CDR2 SYDVKM. CDR3 amino acids: CASSLGQGYGYTF. DNA of the CDR3: TGTGCCAGCAGCCTCGGACAGGGCTATGGCTACACCTTC.

This chain links TRBV5-4 with TRBJ1-1; possibly TRBD1 for D (5 bases). The CDR3 has 16 residues. The germline V gene has CDR1 SGHNT and CDR2 YYREEE (reference sequence). Trimming removed 0 bases from V and 0 bases from J, with 12 bases in between. The CDR3 nucleotides are TGTGCCAGCAGCTTGGGGGGGAGAAGGGTGAACACTGAAGCTTTCTTT. Amino acids: CASSLGGRRVNTEAFF.

CDR3 sequence reads: CASSSGLAEANEQFF. Written as DNA, the CDR3 is TGTGCCAGCAGCTCCGGACTAGCGGAGGCTAATGAGCAGTTCTTC. The chain is built from TRBV11-2 and TRBJ2-1; 10 positions match TRBD2. This CDR3 spans 15 amino acids. Trimming cost V 4 bases and J 7 bases; bases outside gene matches: 7. The germline V gene has CDR1 SGHAT and CDR2 FQNNGV.

V gene TRBV9 combines with J gene TRBJ2-7; the D gene is possibly TRBD2 (5 bases). The CDR3 covers 14 residues. Germline lookup yields CDR1 SGDLS and CDR2 YYNGEE. Trimming removed 4 bases at V and 5 bases at J, with 16 bases between. CDR3 protein: CASSPSLWENEQYF. CDR3 nucleotide sequence: TGTGCCAGCAGCCCTAGCCTGTGGGAAAACGAGCAGTACTTC.

The chain joins TRBV5-4 to TRBJ1-1; D is undetermined. V lost 3 bases and J 8 bases, leaving 17 bases between the germline ends. In germline, CDR1 is SGHNT, CDR2 YYREEE (reference sequence). This CDR3 is built from 14 residues. This chain's CDR3 is CASSSRQGNSEAFF. DNA for the CDR3: TGTGCCAGCAGCTCTCGGCAAGGGAACAGCGAAGCTTTCTTT.